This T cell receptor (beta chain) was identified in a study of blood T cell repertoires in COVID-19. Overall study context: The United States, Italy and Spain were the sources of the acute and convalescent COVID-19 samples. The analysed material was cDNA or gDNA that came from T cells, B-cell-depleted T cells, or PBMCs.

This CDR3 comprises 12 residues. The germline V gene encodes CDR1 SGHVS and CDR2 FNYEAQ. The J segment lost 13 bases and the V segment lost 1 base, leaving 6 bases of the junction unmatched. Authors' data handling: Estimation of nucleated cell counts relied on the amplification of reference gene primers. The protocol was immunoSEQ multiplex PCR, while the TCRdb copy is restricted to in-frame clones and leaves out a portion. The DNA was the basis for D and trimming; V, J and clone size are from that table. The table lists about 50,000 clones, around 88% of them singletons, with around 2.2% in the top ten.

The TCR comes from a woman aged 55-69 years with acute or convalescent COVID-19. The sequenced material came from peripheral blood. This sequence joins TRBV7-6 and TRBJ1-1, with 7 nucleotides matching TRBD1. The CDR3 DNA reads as TGTGCCAGCAGCTTAGGAGGGACAGATCTTTTCTTT. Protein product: CASSLGGTDLFF.